This entry features one TCR beta chain sequence. The sample has other DNA sequences that encode this CDR3 too. Germline CDR1 MNHNS, CDR2 SASEGT. The CDR3 consists of 15 residues. V was pared by 3 bases and J by 3 bases, with 15 bases between. Here immunoSEQ multiplex PCR was the method, and the copy in TCRdb shows in-frame clones only, minus some. The sample shows roughly 660,000 clones, approximately 87% of them seen only once. The data were taken from a study of shared T cell receptors in the human thymus. These sequences were also reported in another study, on human thymus T cells.

Sequencing used thymocytes. This chain uses TRBV6-1 with TRBJ2-7; weak D call: TRBD1 (8 bases). The TCR sequence derives from a boy in the first two years of life with a congenital heart defect. The CDR3 loop is CASSEGTGGDYEQYF. CDR3 nucleotide sequence: TGTGCCAGCAGTGAGGGCACAGGGGGGGACTACGAGCAGTACTTC.